This T cell receptor (beta chain) was identified in a study of T cells in Graves' hyperthyroidism and ophthalmopathy. In germline, CDR1 is SGHAT, CDR2 FQNNGV. The CDR3 sequence is 16 residues long. V lost 3 bases to trimming and J lost 5 bases, with 17 bases between them. Uncontrolled infection, other autoimmune disease, pregnancy or lactation led to exclusion. This clonotype appeared a few times. Using RNA transcripts as the source, TCR beta CDR3 regions were amplified. The TCR CDR3 first-round RT-PCR relied on the HTBI primer set. TCRdb analysed the multiplex PCR reads with MiXCR anew, one entry per CDR3 protein. The sample contains about 340,000 distinct CDR3 sequences, approximately 22% of which appear only once.

Sequencing was performed on blood. V usage is TRBV11-2 and J usage is TRBJ2-4; D uncertain. The clonotype was recovered from a woman aged 50 to 60 with Graves' hyperthyroidism. The CDR3 loop reads CASSLSLGAIQNIQYF. The CDR3 region has the DNA TGTGCCAGCAGCTTGAGTCTGGGCGCTATCCAAAACATTCAGTACTTC. Looking up the rest from reference TRBV11-2 and TRBJ2-4 gives the full variable domain: EAGVAQSPRYKIIEKRQSVAFWCNPISGHATLYWYQQILGQGPKLLIQFQNNGVVDDSQLPKDRFSAERLKGVDSTLKIQPAKLEDSAVYLCASSLSLGAIQNIQYFGAGTRLSVL.